The 31 T cell receptor beta chains below all came from one sample that was sequenced in a study of cytomegalovirus exposure and HLA in healthy donors. PCR used 60 Vbeta primers and 13 Jbeta primers. Produced via immunoSEQ multiplex PCR; TCRdb's table is partial and in-frame only. The sample contains more than 90,000 clones, 65% to 80% of which appear only once. The specimen sequenced was PBMCs. All receptors derive from a human donor in good health.

The chain carries TRBV7-2 and TRBJ1-5; TRBD1 might be the D (5 bases). The CDR3 runs 15 residues. Germline V gives CDR1 SGHTA, CDR2 FQGNSA. V gave up 6 bases and J gave up 0 bases, with 12 bases separating them. Here the CDR3 DNA reads TGTGCCAGCAGGACGGGACTCACTAGCAATCAGCCCCAGCATTTT. Translated: CASRTGLTSNQPQHF.

The chain is built from TRBV6-1 and TRBJ1-1; weak D call: TRBD1 (5 bases). The ends were cut back, 4 bases at V and 5 bases at J, with 17 bases in the middle. Germline V gene sequence: CDR1 MNHNS, CDR2 SASEGT. The CDR3 totals 15 residues. In nucleotides, the CDR3 is TGTGCCAGCAGTGCCGGGACTTGGGTCGTAACTGAAGCTTTCTTT. As protein: CASSAGTWVVTEAFF.

Remarks on this clone: Relative to the germline gene, one junction end is altered; a read error may explain this. The chain recombines TRBV7-9 with TRBJ2-2; 13 bases map to TRBD2. The CDR3 is made up of 19 amino acids. Germline lookup yields CDR1 SEHNR and CDR2 FQNEAQ (reference sequence). The chain's CDR3 is CSSSDTNRLAGGGTGELFF. The DNA of the CDR3 is TGTTCCAGCAGCGACACAAATCGACTAGCGGGGGGCGGTACCGGGGAGCTGTTTTTT.

The V gene is TRBV4-1, the J gene TRBJ2-1; 8 bases line up with TRBD1. The V segment lost 0 bases and the J segment 0 bases; nucleotides outside the gene matches: 4. Germline-derived CDR1 and CDR2 are MGHRA and YSYEKL. The CDR3 is 17 residues long. CDR3 region: CASSQDRTGSSYNEQFF. The CDR3 region has the DNA TGCGCCAGCAGCCAAGATAGGACAGGGAGCTCCTACAATGAGCAGTTCTTC.

J is TRBJ2-1 and V is TRBV6-5; weak D call: TRBD2 (5 bases). V lost 0 bases and J lost 6, with 9 bases in between. Germline values: CDR1 MNHEY, CDR2 SVGAGI. CDR3 length: 14 amino acids. CDR3 amino acids: CASSYSGGSNEQFF. In DNA, the CDR3 is TGTGCCAGCAGTTACTCAGGTGGGAGCAATGAGCAGTTCTTC.

The chain employs TRBV6-1 and TRBJ1-1; a weak D match, TRBD1 (6 bases). This CDR3 is 14 amino acids long. The germline V gene has CDR1 MNHNS and CDR2 SASEGT. V gave up 6 bases and J gave up 3 bases, with 14 bases separating them. The CDR3 spells CASSRTETDTEAFF. The CDR3 coding sequence is TGTGCCAGCAGCCGGACAGAAACCGACACTGAAGCTTTCTTT.

The CDR3 here is CSGTGGSTEAFF. The CDR3 DNA is TGCAGCGGGACAGGGGGGAGCACTGAAGCTTTCTTT. The chain uses TRBV29-1 and TRBJ1-1, with 10 positions matching TRBD1. J was trimmed by 4 bases and V by 7 bases; bases with no gene match: 3. CDR1 is SQVTM and CDR2 is ANQGSEA in the germline V gene. The CDR3 has 12 amino acids.

The rearrangement joins TRBV10-3 to TRBJ1-6, with D tentatively TRBD1 (5 bases). The CDR3 spans 16 residues. Trimming removed 3 bases at V and 7 bases at J, with 16 bases between. Germline V gene data show CDR1 as ENHRY and CDR2 as SYGVKD. CDR3 nucleotides: TGTGCCATCAGTGACCCGGGGACTCATCCCAATTCACCCCTCCACTTT. Protein sequence: CAISDPGTHPNSPLHF.

This clone was detected only a few times. The chain joins TRBV7-7 to TRBJ2-7, with D perhaps matching TRBD2 (6 bases). CDR3 length equals 15 residues. Germline V gene sequence: CDR1 SSHAT, CDR2 FNYEAQ (reference sequence). Trimming left V 1 base short and J 7 bases short, with 17 bases between. The chain's CDR3 is CASSLGAGTAGEQYF. The DNA for the CDR3 is TGTGCCAGCAGCTTAGGGGCGGGGACCGCGGGGGAGCAGTACTTC.

On this clone: Its ends do not fully match the called genes, so a read error is possible. The chain employs TRBV6-5 and TRBJ1-2; 7 bases fit TRBD1. The CDR3 consists of 14 residues. CDR1 MNHEY and CDR2 SVGAGI come from the germline V gene. The CDR3 DNA reads as TGTGCCAGCAGTCCACGACAGGGCCCCTATGGCTACCCCTTC. Translated: CASSPRQGPYGYPF.

The chain has TRBV30 and TRBJ2-1; D may be TRBD2 (5 bases). V was trimmed by 2 bases and J by 10 bases, leaving 9 bases between them. The germline V gene encodes CDR1 GTSNPN and CDR2 SVGIG (reference sequence). This CDR3 has 11 amino acids. The CDR3 protein is CAWSPREEQFF. In DNA, the CDR3 is TGTGCCTGGAGTCCACGGGAAGAGCAGTTCTTC.

This clone was seen only a few times. The V call is TRBV25-1, the J call TRBJ1-1, with D unclear. There are 16 residues in the CDR3. Trimming stripped 1 base from V and 6 bases from J, with 18 bases between. Per germline, CDR1 MGHDK and CDR2 SYGVNS. This CDR3 is CASSESKRRMGAEAFF. The CDR3 DNA reads as TGTGCCAGCAGTGAATCCAAAAGACGGATGGGCGCTGAAGCTTTCTTT. Filled out from reference TRBV25-1 and TRBJ1-1, the complete variable domain reads EADIYQTPRYLVIGTGKKITLECSQTMGHDKMYWYQQDPGMELHLIHYSYGVNSTEKGDLSSESTVSRIRTEHFPLTLESARPSHTSQYLCASSESKRRMGAEAFFGQGTRLTVV.

This clone has only one observation. The rearrangement links TRBV30 to TRBJ2-3; the match to TRBD2 covers 11 bases. Germline V CDR1 and CDR2: GTSNPN, SVGIG (reference sequence). V was pared by 5 bases and J by 3 bases, with 1 base of the junction left unmatched. CDR3 length: 13 amino acids. The CDR3 reads CAWLAGGTDTQYF. CDR3 nucleotides: TGTGCCTGGTTAGCGGGAGGGACAGATACGCAGTATTTT.

As DNA, the CDR3 is TGTGCCAGCAGCGTGTCGGGGAACTACCAAGAGACCCAGTACTTC. Protein sequence: CASSVSGNYQETQYF. The gene calls are TRBV9 and TRBJ2-5; TRBD2 might be the D (5 bases). From germline, CDR1 is SGDLS and CDR2 YYNGEE. The CDR3 is made up of 15 amino acids. The V end was cut by 2 bases, the J end by 0 bases, with 11 bases between.

This clone was detected once. The J gene is TRBJ2-7, the V gene TRBV14; D ambiguous. The germline gives CDR1 SGHDN, CDR2 FVKESK. V was trimmed by 3 bases and J by 3 bases, leaving 6 bases between them. The CDR3 extends over 12 amino acids. The CDR3 DNA sequence: TGTGCCAGCAGCCATGAGGACTACGAGCAGTACTTC. Translation: CASSHEDYEQYF.

The gene calls are TRBV21-1 and TRBJ2-1; TRBD1, the table's D call, was not compared with the DNA. TRBV21-1 is reported as a pseudogene. The CDR3 has 15 residues. This CDR3 reads CASNLQGANYNEQFF. DNA of the CDR3: TGTGCCAGCAATCTGCAGGGGGCGAACTACAATGAGCAGTTCTTC.

This chain links TRBV9 with TRBJ2-7; TRBD1 aligns across 9 bases. The CDR3 consists of 15 residues. Germline V gene data show CDR1 as SGDLS and CDR2 as YYNGEE. Unmatched junction bases numbered 8, after V lost 2 bases and J lost 5 bases. In nucleotides, the CDR3 is TGTGCCAGCAGCGTGGCGGACAGGGGCTTGCACGAGCAGTACTTC. Its translation is CASSVADRGLHEQYF.

The chain recombines TRBV6-5 with TRBJ2-1; perhaps TRBD2 as D (7 bases). The germline CDR1 and CDR2 sequences are MNHEY and SVGAGI. V was shortened by 4 bases and J by 9 bases, with 22 bases between the two germline ends. This CDR3 is 16 amino acids long. The CDR3 DNA sequence: TGTGCCAGCAGTTCCCGCACGGGGGGCGGTTTTCGTGAGCAGTTCTTC. This translates into CASSSRTGGGFREQFF.

The chain couples TRBV9 to TRBJ2-7; TRBD2 matches 9 bases. Germline-derived CDR1 and CDR2 are SGDLS and YYNGEE. The CDR3 contains 13 residues. Unmatched junction bases numbered 4, after V lost 2 bases and J lost 7 bases. CDR3 in DNA: TGTGCCAGCAGCGTGGCGGGGGGGAATGAGCAGTACTTC. Protein sequence: CASSVAGGNEQYF.

The chain is built from TRBV2 and TRBJ2-1; D possibly corresponds to TRBD2 (5 bases). Germline loops: CDR1 SNHLY, CDR2 FYNNEI. The CDR3 is 12 amino acids. The V gene lost 7 bases and the J gene lost 6 bases, with 10 bases spanning the gap. In nucleotides, the CDR3 is TGTGCCAGCAAGACGGACTTCAATGAGCAGTTCTTC. This gives the protein CASKTDFNEQFF.

The chain uses TRBV30 and TRBJ2-5; 10 bases match TRBD2. CDR1 is GTSNPN and CDR2 is SVGIG in the germline V gene (reference sequence). V shed 7 bases and J 5 bases; nucleotides not matched to a gene: 7. This CDR3 is 13 amino acids long. In DNA form, the CDR3 reads TGTGCCTCTGCTAGCGGGAGATACGAGACCCAGTACTTC. This gives the protein CASASGRYETQYF.

This chain uses TRBV6-1 with TRBJ2-7; D might be TRBD1 (6 bases). The CDR3 extends over 16 amino acids. Trimming removed 2 bases from V and 2 bases from J, with 16 bases in between. CDR1 and CDR2 (germline): MNHNS, SASEGT. CDR3 residues: CASSEFFLDRAYEQYF. The CDR3 DNA reads as TGTGCCAGCAGTGAATTTTTCCTGGACAGAGCCTACGAGCAGTACTTC.

The chain has TRBV5-1 and TRBJ1-2; D possibly corresponds to TRBD1 (5 bases). The CDR3 extends over 13 amino acids. Germline assignment: CDR1 SGHRS and CDR2 YFSETQ. The V and J ends lost 4 bases and 7 bases respectively, with 14 bases between them. This CDR3 is CASSRQGIRGYTF. CDR3 in DNA: TGCGCCAGCAGCAGGCAGGGCATACGTGGCTACACCTTC. The entire variable domain, with the rest obtained from reference TRBV5-1 and TRBJ1-2, is as follows: KAGVTQTPRYLIKTRGQQVTLSCSPISGHRSVSWYQQTPGQGLQFLFEYFSETQRNKGNFPGRFSGRQFSNSRSEMNVSTLELGDSALYLCASSRQGIRGYTFGSGTRLTVV.

V and J are TRBV6-5 and TRBJ1-5; D gene ambiguous. Germline CDR1 is MNHEY and CDR2 is SVGAGI. Trimming stripped 2 bases from V and 6 bases from J, with 11 bases between. CDR3 length: 14 amino acids. The CDR3 DNA sequence: TGTGCCAGCAGTTACGCCCCTCGGAGTCAGCCCCAGCATTTT. This sequence encodes CASSYAPRSQPQHF.

The table lists this clone with a count of one. This rearrangement joins TRBV19 to TRBJ1-2; TRBD1 might be the D (6 bases). The germline V gene encodes CDR1 LNHDA and CDR2 SQIVND (reference sequence). V shed 10 bases and J shed 8 bases, with 8 bases lying between them. The CDR3 totals 9 residues. The CDR3 loop reads CATGEGYTF. In nucleotides, the CDR3 is TGTGCCACAGGGGAGGGCTACACCTTC.

V gene TRBV10-1 combines with J gene TRBJ2-7; D is perhaps TRBD2 (5 bases). This CDR3 spans 12 amino acids. Germline assignment: CDR1 WNHNN and CDR2 SYGVQD (reference sequence). The V gene lost 4 bases and the J gene lost 11 bases, with 15 bases spanning the gap. The CDR3 protein is CASSVEGTLEYF. The DNA of the CDR3 is TGCGCCAGCAGTGTTGAGGGAACTCTGGAGTACTTC.

This rearrangement joins TRBV5-1 to TRBJ1-2; the match to TRBD1 covers 10 bases. With V trimmed by 3 bases and J by 6 bases, 11 bases remained unmatched. The CDR3 totals 16 residues. Germline V lookup: CDR1 SGHRS, CDR2 YFSETQ. Here the CDR3 DNA reads TGCGCCAGCAGCTACACGGACAGGGGGTCCTGGAATGGCTACACCTTC. Protein product: CASSYTDRGSWNGYTF.

The chain joins TRBV19 to TRBJ2-6; 11 bases match TRBD1. CDR3 length: 19 residues. The V and J ends lost 4 bases and 3 bases, in that order; junction bases with no gene match: 11. In germline, CDR1 is LNHDA, CDR2 SQIVND (reference sequence). This CDR3 reads CASSSYGTGGGNGANVLTF. In nucleotides, the CDR3 is TGTGCCAGTAGTAGCTACGGGACAGGGGGAGGGAATGGGGCCAACGTCCTGACTTTC.

This chain uses TRBV14 with TRBJ2-5, with 7 bases fitting TRBD1. This CDR3 spans 14 amino acids. Per the germline V gene, CDR1 is SGHDN and CDR2 is FVKESK. The junction had 3 bases not matched to a gene; V was cut back by 1 base and J by 4 bases. Written as DNA, the CDR3 is TGTGCCAGCAGCCAAGGACAGGGAAGAGAGACCCAGTACTTC. Translated, it gives CASSQGQGRETQYF. Variable domain in full (rest from reference TRBV14 and TRBJ2-5): EAGVTQFPSHSVIEKGQTVTLRCDPISGHDNLYWYRRVMGKEIKFLLHFVKESKQDESGMPNNRFLAERTGGTYSTLKVQPAELEDSGVYFCASSQGQGRETQYFGPGTRLLVL.

This chain joins TRBV27 and TRBJ1-6; D is possibly TRBD1 (5 bases). The CDR3 is 17 residues long. Trimming removed 3 bases from V and 5 bases from J, with 17 bases in between. CDR1 MNHEY and CDR2 SMNVEV come from the germline V gene (reference sequence). This CDR3 is CASSFRQHRQDNSPLHF. CDR3 nucleotides: TGTGCCAGCAGTTTTCGACAGCATCGTCAAGATAATTCACCCCTCCACTTT.

V is TRBV6-1 and J is TRBJ2-3, with TRBD1 as a possible D gene (6 bases). V lost 3 bases and J 3 bases, leaving 10 bases between the germline ends. The germline V gene has CDR1 MNHNS and CDR2 SASEGT. CDR3 length: 14 amino acids. This CDR3 is CASSDTGLTDTQYF. The CDR3 bases are TGTGCCAGCAGTGATACAGGGTTGACAGATACGCAGTATTTT.